The entry below describes one T cell receptor beta chain. Antigen specificity is unknown. This sample was taken from a study of Ad26.COV2.S vaccination and SARS-CoV-2 variants. Study results and caveats: People who got the vaccine had more spike-specific TCR breadth than people who got placebo.

TCRdb's copy holds only in-frame clones and misses some; the assay was immunoSEQ multiplex PCR. This table holds 300,000 to 400,000 clones, around 84% found once. The CDR3 spans 16 residues. V shed 1 base and J shed 4 bases, with 14 bases lying between them. Germline CDR1 reads SGHTA; CDR2 reads FQGNSA. Treatment defined: some 19 received Ad26.COV2.S at low or high dose, single or two shots; several received placebo; per-sample allocation not given. Each sample was drawn 63 days after the first injection (of vaccine or placebo). What was given as vaccine was an Ad26 vector encoding Wuhan-strain SARS-CoV-2 spike.

The chain is built from TRBV7-2 and TRBJ2-1; D remains ambiguous. This clonotype was obtained from a person between 18 and 65 years old who received the Ad26.COV2.S COVID-19 vaccine or a placebo. The sequenced sample was peripheral blood, obtained in a trial of Ad26.COV2.S vaccine versus placebo. The CDR3 here is CASSLGVATEYNEQFF. CDR3 bases: TGTGCCAGCAGCTTAGGGGTCGCGACGGAGTACAATGAGCAGTTCTTC.